These 7 T cell receptor beta chains originate from one sample sequenced in a study of blood T cell repertoires in COVID-19 (dated by TCRdb to 2020 to 2021). Libraries were prepared through the immunoSEQ multiplex PCR assay. TCRdb re-hosts the immuneACCESS table, in-frame sequences only. Its copies lack some clones; in the studies checked, an unresolved V gene accounts for under half of them, and the cause for the rest is not known. The sample table lists 300,000 or so clones, about 82% of them with a count of one. The ten biggest clones cover approximately 1.5% of the sample. Sequencing was done on a sample of peripheral blood. These receptors came from a woman aged 45-65 years with acute or convalescent COVID-19.

The chain uses TRBV15 and TRBJ1-5; the D is unclear. Trimming removed 4 bases from V and 5 bases from J, with 12 bases in between. Germline lookup yields CDR1 LNHNV and CDR2 YYDKDF (reference sequence). CDR3 length: 14 residues. The CDR3 DNA sequence: TGTGCCACCAGCATTAAGACACGCTATCAGCCCCAGCATTTT. Translation gives CATSIKTRYQPQHF.

The chain recombines TRBV7-2 with TRBJ2-7; D might be TRBD2 (5 bases). V was shortened by 5 bases and J by 5 bases, with 13 bases between the two germline ends. The CDR3 runs to 13 residues. Germline loops: CDR1 SGHTA, CDR2 FQGNSA. The CDR3 loop is CASSMTISDEQYF. The CDR3 DNA is TGTGCCAGCAGCATGACTATATCCGACGAGCAGTACTTC.

The rearrangement uses TRBV5-1 and TRBJ2-3; TRBD2 matches at 12 bases. CDR3 length: 16 residues. The junction had 0 bases not matched to a gene; V was cut back by 1 base and J by 0 bases. Per the germline V gene, CDR1 is SGHRS and CDR2 is YFSETQ. The CDR3 reads CASSLTSGRSTDTQYF. CDR3 nucleotide sequence: TGCGCCAGCAGCTTGACTAGCGGGAGGAGCACAGATACGCAGTATTTT. The full variable domain, with the rest looked up from reference TRBV5-1 and TRBJ2-3, is KAGVTQTPRYLIKTRGQQVTLSCSPISGHRSVSWYQQTPGQGLQFLFEYFSETQRNKGNFPGRFSGRQFSNSRSEMNVSTLELGDSALYLCASSLTSGRSTDTQYFGPGTRLTVL.

The genes are TRBV27 and TRBJ2-7; D is perhaps TRBD2 (6 bases). V was cut by 5 bases and J by 5 bases, with 16 bases left in between. CDR1 and CDR2 (germline): MNHEY, SMNVEV (reference sequence). The CDR3 covers 14 residues. In DNA form, the CDR3 reads TGTGCCAGCAGTCCACTAGCAGCTTCCCACGAGCAGTACTTC. Its protein is CASSPLAASHEQYF.

This rearrangement joins TRBV29-1 to TRBJ1-2, with D hard to call. Germline CDR1 reads SQVTM; CDR2 reads ANQGSEA. CDR3 length: 13 residues. V lost 6 bases and J lost 0, with 11 bases in between. The CDR3 region has the DNA TGCAGCGTCTCCGACACCTCTAACTATGGCTACACCTTC. Translating gives CSVSDTSNYGYTF.

The chain has TRBV7-9 and TRBJ2-5, with a possible D match to TRBD2 (6 bases). Per germline, CDR1 SEHNR and CDR2 FQNEAQ (reference sequence). The V end was cut by 1 base, the J end by 5 bases, with 11 bases between. The CDR3 runs 14 residues. CDR3 in amino acids: CASSLERGWETQYF. The CDR3 region has the DNA TGTGCCAGCAGCTTAGAACGGGGGTGGGAGACCCAGTACTTC. Using reference TRBV7-9 and TRBJ2-5 for the parts outside the CDR3, the full variable domain is DTGVSQNPRHKITKRGQNVTFRCDPISEHNRLYWYRQTLGQGPEFLTYFQNEAQLEKSRLLSDRFSAERPKGSFSTLEIQRTEQGDSAMYLCASSLERGWETQYFGPGTRLLVL.

The chain recombines TRBV5-5 with TRBJ1-4; 11 bases agree with TRBD1. There are 16 residues in the CDR3. The J segment lost 7 bases and the V segment lost 5 bases, leaving 10 bases of the junction unmatched. Germline V CDR1 and CDR2: SGHKS, YYEKEE (reference sequence). The CDR3 DNA is TGTGCCAGCAGTAGCGGACAGGGGGCGTACGGTGAAAAACTGTTTTTT. Translation gives CASSSGQGAYGEKLFF.